Below, one T cell receptor beta chain is given with its context. Its specificity is not known. In the sorted-subset replicate PCRs, approximately 200 ng DNA, 25,000 to 35,000 T cell genomes, was used. Clones were sequenced by immunoSEQ multiplex PCR, and TCRdb holds only the in-frame ones, with some missing. Counted here are some 660,000 clones, around 73% occurring once; the ten biggest clones make up 1.5% to 2%. Trimming took 5 bases from V and 2 from J, leaving 12 bases between them. The CDR3 loop spans 14 amino acids. CDR1 SNHLY and CDR2 FYNNEI come from the germline V gene. This record comes from a study of shared clonotypes between healthy human individuals. Study outcomes and limitations: Expectations were that clonotype sharing among donors would be affected by sequencing depth. Genetic and exposure-history diversity was limited by the few donors. Relative to their counterparts shared across all four donors, non-shared clonotypes exhibited diminished generation probabilities.

The chain links TRBV2 to TRBJ1-2, with D possibly TRBD1 on 6 matching bases. This receptor was identified in a woman younger than 45 in good health. Sequenced input: memory CD4+ T cells sorted from blood. The sample's subset: CD45RA-negative fraction. The CDR3 here is CASSLQGENYGYTF. The CDR3 bases are TGTGCCAGCAGTCTACAGGGAGAGAACTATGGCTACACCTTC.